This T cell receptor (beta chain) was sequenced during a study of blood T cell repertoires in COVID-19. About the research overall: From T cells, B-cell-depleted T cells, or PBMCs came the material, which was cDNA or gDNA.

Living in 24 US areas, the participants were between about 18 and 100 years of age. Participant reports of clinical history set cohort assignment. Some clones are missing from TCRdb's copy, which holds only in-frame ones; the method was immunoSEQ multiplex PCR. The sample contains around 450,000 clones, 70% to 90% of which appear only once. Unmatched junction bases numbered 3, after V lost 5 bases and J lost 5 bases. Germline CDR1 reads MNHEY; CDR2 reads SVGAGI. The CDR3 has 13 residues. The gene calls are TRBV6-5 and TRBJ1-5, with 7 bases matching TRBD1. Source material: PBMCs or T cells enriched from blood (not recorded which). This TCR came from a woman aged 18-29 years with acute COVID-19. In DNA, the CDR3 is TGTGCCAGCAGTCGACAGGGCGATCAGCCCCAGCATTTT. Encoded protein: CASSRQGDQPQHF.